The 30 T cell receptor beta chains listed next were all sequenced from one sample in a study of blood T cell repertoires in COVID-19. Profiled with immunoSEQ multiplex PCR; TCRdb holds only in-frame clones, not every one. The sample records 650,000 to 800,000 clones, more than 80% being singletons. The specimen was peripheral blood. The receptors were gathered from a woman aged 18-30 years with acute or convalescent COVID-19.

V gene TRBV4-1 combines with J gene TRBJ2-2; no clear D. With 0 bases removed from V and 6 bases from J, the gap between germline ends came to 8 bases. Germline V gives CDR1 MGHRA, CDR2 YSYEKL. The CDR3 loop spans 14 amino acids. CDR3 bases: TGCGCCAGCAGCCAAGATCTGAGGTCCGGGGAGCTGTTTTTT. Protein sequence: CASSQDLRSGELFF.

The chain combines TRBV30 with TRBJ1-2, with TRBD1 matching 11 bases. The germline CDR1 and CDR2 sequences are GTSNPN and SVGIG (reference sequence). The ends lost 3 bases at V and 6 bases at J; junction bases unmatched: 12. The length of the CDR3 is 16 residues. DNA for the CDR3: TGTGCCTGGAGCCCCCGGACAGGGGGCTTTAAAAATGGCTACACCTTC. It translates to CAWSPRTGGFKNGYTF.

This sequence joins TRBV20-1 and TRBJ1-1; the match to TRBD1 covers 7 bases. Germline trimming cut 5 bases from V and 7 bases from J; bases unmatched to any gene: 4. The germline CDR1 and CDR2 sequences are DFQATT and SNEGSKA (reference sequence). The CDR3 loop spans 11 amino acids. The CDR3 loop is CSAYRTGEAFF. DNA for the CDR3: TGCAGTGCTTACAGGACAGGTGAAGCTTTCTTT.

This chain links TRBV9 with TRBJ1-3; tentatively, D is TRBD1 (5 bases). V was trimmed by 0 bases and J by 4 bases, leaving 11 bases between them. The CDR3 consists of 15 residues. CDR1 is SGDLS, CDR2 YYNGEE, per germline. As DNA, the CDR3 is TGTGCCAGCAGCGTAGGTTGGACACCAGGAAACACCATATATTTT. Translating gives CASSVGWTPGNTIYF.

The J gene is TRBJ1-2, the V gene TRBV30; 7 bases agree with TRBD1. CDR1 and CDR2 (germline): GTSNPN, SVGIG (reference sequence). The length of the CDR3 is 12 residues. The junction had 7 bases not matched to a gene; V was cut back by 5 bases and J by 7 bases. DNA of the CDR3: TGTGCCTGGCGAGGGACAGCCCCTGGCTACACCTTC. Its protein product is CAWRGTAPGYTF.

The chain carries TRBV6-5 and TRBJ1-6; D possibly corresponds to TRBD1 (5 bases). Germline CDR1 is MNHEY and CDR2 is SVGAGI. V was clipped by 6 bases and J by 6 bases, with 12 bases between them. The CDR3 length is 14 residues. CDR3 residues: CASSYQGRNSPLHF. CDR3 bases: TGTGCCAGCAGCTATCAGGGTCGTAATTCACCCCTCCACTTT.

This clone is a singleton in its sample. Different DNA sequences within this sample yield the same CDR3. The chain combines TRBV19 with TRBJ2-2; D ambiguous. CDR3 length: 12 residues. Germline V CDR1 and CDR2: LNHDA, SQIVND (reference sequence). V was cut by 3 bases and J by 5 bases, with 4 bases left in between. Here the CDR3 DNA reads TGTGCCAGTAGTATTCGGACCGGGGAGCTGTTTTTT. Translating it yields CASSIRTGELFF.

This rearrangement joins TRBV4-3 to TRBJ2-7, with TRBD1 matching over 9 bases. This CDR3 region has 17 residues. J lost 2 bases, V lost 0 bases, and 8 bases had no gene match. Germline CDR1 and CDR2: LGHNA and YSLEER. The CDR3 reads CASSQDSGTGLPYEQYF. The CDR3 bases are TGCGCCAGCAGCCAAGATTCGGGGACAGGGTTACCCTACGAGCAGTACTTC.

The chain employs TRBV10-2 and TRBJ1-3; unclear D gene. This CDR3 is 12 amino acids long. Trimming removed 8 bases at V and 4 bases at J, with 9 bases between. Looked up from germline, CDR1 is WSHSY and CDR2 is SAAADI. For the CDR3, the DNA is TGCGCCAGCTCCAACAAGGGAAACACCATATATTTT. Translating it yields CASSNKGNTIYF.

This chain joins TRBV5-4 and TRBJ2-3; 9 bases fit TRBD1. V shed 4 bases and J 8 bases; nucleotides not matched to a gene: 17. The CDR3 extends over 17 amino acids. The germline V gene encodes CDR1 SGHNT and CDR2 YYREEE (reference sequence). The CDR3 protein is CASSPQPGTGYTGTQYF. DNA for the CDR3: TGTGCCAGCAGCCCTCAGCCCGGGACAGGGTATACGGGTACGCAGTATTTT.

The V and J genes are TRBV6-9 and TRBJ2-7, with D possibly matching TRBD2 (6 bases). The CDR3 is 13 amino acids. With 2 bases removed from V and 7 bases from J, the gap between germline ends came to 12 bases. Looked up from germline, CDR1 is MNHGY and CDR2 is SVAAGI. The CDR3 DNA reads TGTGCCAGCAGTTATGGAGGGAAGAAAGAGCAGTACTTC. This codes for CASSYGGKKEQYF.

The chain links TRBV27 to TRBJ2-7, with 9 bases aligning to TRBD1. Trimming removed 2 bases from V and 6 bases from J; junction bases left unmatched: 8. Germline lookup yields CDR1 MNHEY and CDR2 SMNVEV (reference sequence). This CDR3 is 15 amino acids long. Here the CDR3 reads CASSLIGTGTSEQYF. As DNA, the CDR3 is TGTGCCAGCAGTTTAATAGGGACAGGGACGAGCGAGCAGTACTTC.

This clone was recorded once. The chain recombines TRBV3-1 (or the pseudogene TRBV3-2) with TRBJ2-3; a possible D gene is TRBD1 (6 bases). The CDR3 is 13 residues long. V was pared by 4 bases and J by 2 bases, with 7 bases between. CDR1 is LGHDT and CDR2 is YNNKEL in the germline V gene (reference sequence). The CDR3, as DNA: TGTGCCAGCAGCCGACAGGCCACAGATACGCAGTATTTT. The encoded protein is CASSRQATDTQYF.

The chain carries TRBV27 and TRBJ1-5, with D possibly TRBD1 on 6 matching bases. V was shortened by 4 bases and J by 6 bases, with 16 bases between the two germline ends. Germline V CDR1 and CDR2: MNHEY, SMNVEV (reference sequence). There are 15 residues in the CDR3. The chain's CDR3 is CASSSITTGFQPQHF. DNA of the CDR3: TGTGCCAGCAGTTCTATAACCACAGGGTTTCAGCCCCAGCATTTT.

The rearrangement links TRBV7-2 to TRBJ1-1; possible D gene TRBD1, 6 bases. With 4 bases removed from V and 3 bases from J, the gap between germline ends came to 12 bases. The CDR3 length is 14 residues. CDR1 is SGHTA and CDR2 is FQGNSA in the germline V gene. The CDR3 DNA reads as TGTGCCAGCAGCTCAGTTGGGGGCCACACTGAAGCTTTCTTT. Translation: CASSSVGGHTEAFF.

CDR3 bases: TGTGCCAGCAGCTTAGAAGGAGATCGGACAATGATGACTGAAGCTTTCTTT. Protein product: CASSLEGDRTMMTEAFF. The chain recombines TRBV7-9 with TRBJ1-1; perhaps TRBD1 as D (5 bases). CDR1 and CDR2 (germline): SEHNR, FQNEAQ (reference sequence). The CDR3 sequence is 17 residues long. V was cut by 1 base and J by 5 bases, with 20 bases left in between.

The gene calls are TRBV10-3 and TRBJ2-7, with a weak D call TRBD2 (6 bases). CDR1 and CDR2 from the germline V gene are ENHRY and SYGVKD. This CDR3 contains 15 residues. V was trimmed by 6 bases and J by 3 bases, leaving 18 bases between them. Here the CDR3 DNA reads TGTGCCATCAGGGGGACTGCGGAGGCGGTCTACGAGCAGTACTTC. Translated, it gives CAIRGTAEAVYEQYF.

The chain joins TRBV7-6 to TRBJ1-3, with D perhaps matching TRBD1 (5 bases). V was trimmed by 1 base and J by 0 bases, leaving 10 bases between them. Germline V gives CDR1 SGHVS, CDR2 FNYEAQ. The CDR3 runs to 16 residues. The CDR3 reads CASSLDWTSSGNTIYF. CDR3 sequence (DNA): TGTGCCAGCAGCTTAGATTGGACAAGCTCTGGAAACACCATATATTTT.

This clone was seen once. The chain carries TRBV5-1 and TRBJ1-2; 10 bases map to TRBD1. J was trimmed by 10 bases and V by 0 bases; bases with no gene match: 18. This CDR3 has 18 residues. Germline V gives CDR1 SGHRS, CDR2 YFSETQ. The CDR3 DNA reads TGCGCCAGCAGCTTGGATAGGGGACAGGGGATCACCGGGGGCGTCTACACCTTC. The encoded protein is CASSLDRGQGITGGVYTF. Variable domain in full (rest from reference TRBV5-1 and TRBJ1-2): KAGVTQTPRYLIKTRGQQVTLSCSPISGHRSVSWYQQTPGQGLQFLFEYFSETQRNKGNFPGRFSGRQFSNSRSEMNVSTLELGDSALYLCASSLDRGQGITGGVYTFGSGTRLTVV.

V and J are TRBV4-1 and TRBJ2-1; 8 nucleotides match TRBD1. The CDR3 has 20 amino acids. Losses at the gene ends were 3 bases for V and 0 bases for J; bases not matched to a gene: 16. Germline V CDR1 and CDR2: MGHRA, YSYEKL. CDR3 residues: CASSHPGQGRPGRSYNEQFF. The CDR3 nucleotides are TGCGCCAGCAGCCATCCCGGACAGGGAAGGCCCGGGCGCTCCTACAATGAGCAGTTCTTC.

This chain joins TRBV7-9 and TRBJ2-3; TRBD2 might be the D (6 bases). The CDR3 contains 14 residues. Germline V lookup: CDR1 SEHNR, CDR2 FQNEAQ (reference sequence). Trimming cost V 7 bases and J 5 bases, with 16 bases left between them. The CDR3 loop reads CASTFGGYVDTQYF. The CDR3 DNA follows: TGTGCCAGCACCTTCGGGGGATATGTAGATACGCAGTATTTT.

This clone was seen a single time. This chain connects TRBV4-3 to TRBJ1-4; 7 positions agree with TRBD1. V gave up 4 bases and J gave up 4 bases; unmatched junction bases: 3. The CDR3 totals 14 residues. Per germline, CDR1 LGHNA and CDR2 YSLEER. This CDR3 is CASSRRQGNEKLFF. The CDR3, as DNA: TGCGCCAGCAGCCGAAGACAGGGTAATGAAAAACTGTTTTTT.

The chain carries TRBV29-1 and TRBJ2-2; D uncertain. V lost 4 bases, J lost 1 base, and 7 bases lay in between. The CDR3 extends over 13 amino acids. CDR1 is SQVTM, CDR2 ANQGSEA, per germline. The CDR3 bases are TGCAGCGTTGTAGCTGGGAACACCGGGGAGCTGTTTTTT. Its translation: CSVVAGNTGELFF.

This chain links TRBV10-3 with TRBJ1-1; TRBD1 aligns across 7 bases. Germline loops: CDR1 ENHRY, CDR2 SYGVKD. With V trimmed by 7 bases and J by 0 bases, 5 bases remained unmatched. CDR3 size: 14 residues. CDR3 amino acids: CAITETGMNTEAFF. The CDR3 DNA sequence: TGTGCCATCACCGAGACAGGGATGAACACTGAAGCTTTCTTT.

The chain couples TRBV14 to TRBJ2-6; a weak D match, TRBD1 (5 bases). Trimming took 4 bases from V and 0 from J, leaving 13 bases between them. The germline V gene encodes CDR1 SGHDN and CDR2 FVKESK. This CDR3 has 17 residues. The CDR3 reads CASSPDKGSSGANVLTF. The CDR3 coding sequence is TGTGCCAGCAGCCCCGACAAGGGGTCCTCTGGGGCCAACGTCCTGACTTTC.

The chain couples TRBV27 to TRBJ1-2; D may be TRBD1 (5 bases). Germline-derived CDR1 and CDR2 are MNHEY and SMNVEV (reference sequence). The CDR3 has 12 amino acids. The V and J ends lost 8 bases and 8 bases respectively, with 15 bases between them. The CDR3 loop reads CASGNLGGGYTF. CDR3 coding DNA: TGTGCCAGCGGGAACCTCGGGGGGGGCTACACCTTC.

The chain links TRBV9 to TRBJ1-2; D remains unclear. V was pared by 0 bases and J by 4 bases, with 7 bases between. CDR1 is SGDLS, CDR2 YYNGEE, per germline. The CDR3 covers 13 residues. CDR3 sequence (DNA): TGTGCCAGCAGCGTAGCTCCCCGCTATGGCTACACCTTC. Amino acid sequence: CASSVAPRYGYTF.

The rearrangement uses TRBV25-1 and TRBJ1-4, with TRBD1 as a possible D gene (6 bases). The length of the CDR3 is 15 residues. Germline V lookup: CDR1 MGHDK, CDR2 SYGVNS. Trimming stripped 5 bases from V and 4 bases from J, with 14 bases between. The CDR3 DNA sequence: TGTGCCAGCAGTAATCAGGGGAGTCTTAATGAAAAACTGTTTTTT. This encodes CASSNQGSLNEKLFF.

The chain carries TRBV5-1 and TRBJ1-4, with a weak D call TRBD1 (6 bases). Trimming shortened V by 4 bases and J by 4 bases, and 14 bases separated the two germline ends. The CDR3 contains 15 residues. Germline values: CDR1 SGHRS, CDR2 YFSETQ. The CDR3 bases are TGCGCCAGCAGCCACCTGGGACACATTAATGAAAAACTGTTTTTT. It encodes CASSHLGHINEKLFF.

Turning to this clone: Other DNA sequences in this specimen translate into the identical CDR3. The chain recombines TRBV7-2 with TRBJ2-7; TRBD2 matches at 10 bases. Germline V lookup: CDR1 SGHTA, CDR2 FQGNSA. This CDR3 spans 14 amino acids. Germline trimming cut 5 bases from V and 3 bases from J; bases unmatched to any gene: 4. The CDR3 reads CASSLSGGYYEQYF. CDR3 nucleotide sequence: TGTGCCAGCAGCCTTAGCGGGGGGTACTACGAGCAGTACTTC. Drawing the rest from reference TRBV7-2 and TRBJ2-7, the complete variable domain is GAGVSQSPSNKVTEKGKDVELRCDPISGHTALYWYRQSLGQGLEFLIYFQGNSAPDKSGLPSDRFSAERTGGSVSTLTIQRTQQEDSAVYLCASSLSGGYYEQYFGPGTRLTVT.